The entry below describes one T cell receptor (beta chain). Its antigen remains unidentified. This specimen comes from a study of cytomegalovirus exposure and HLA in healthy donors. Study results and limitations: As confirmed in vitro, a few CMV-associated chains were specific for CMV antigens. V- and J-gene trimming of TCR beta was linked (in a later analysis) to a missense DCLRE1C variant. Solely CMV serostatus was available to characterize immune exposure. A prior analysis recorded that most TCR beta V segments were productive about 87% or about 30% of the time.

The PCR contained 60 Vbeta and 13 Jbeta primers. The protocol was immunoSEQ multiplex PCR, while the TCRdb copy is restricted to in-frame clones and leaves out a portion. Of about 190,000 clones in the sample, 81% were seen once. This CDR3 has 14 residues. CDR1 is SGHDT, CDR2 YYEEEE, per germline. V gave up 1 base and J gave up 1 base, with 7 bases separating them. Sequencing was done on a sample of PBMCs. The J gene is TRBJ2-3, the V gene TRBV5-6; D remains unclear. This TCR came from a man aged 18-30 years in good health and CMV-seronegative. The CDR3 loop reads CASSLQSGTDTQYF. The CDR3 DNA is TGTGCCAGCAGCTTGCAATCGGGCACAGATACGCAGTATTTT.